These 5 T cell receptor beta chains were sequenced from one sample in a study of T cells in Graves' hyperthyroidism and ophthalmopathy. Using RNA transcripts as the source, TCR beta CDR3 regions were amplified. HTBI primers were employed in a first-round RT-PCR of the TCR CDR3. Via MiXCR, TCRdb re-called the multiplex PCR reads, giving one row per CDR3 protein. The sample lists 530,000 or so distinct CDR3 sequences; roughly 18% were seen once. The specimen sequenced was blood. The source of these receptors is a woman under 30 with Graves' ophthalmopathy.

At least ten counts were recorded for this clonotype. The V and J genes are TRBV13 and TRBJ2-5, with unresolved D. Germline V gene sequence: CDR1 PRHDT, CDR2 FYEKMQ (reference sequence). Trimming stripped 6 bases from V and 0 bases from J, with 11 bases between. This CDR3 comprises 14 residues. The CDR3 coding sequence is TGTGCCAGCAGTTCGGGTCAGAACCAAGAGACCCAGTACTTC. It specifies CASSSGQNQETQYF.

This clonotype came up a few times. This rearrangement joins TRBV6-9 to TRBJ2-2; 7 positions agree with TRBD2. The germline V gene has CDR1 MNHGY and CDR2 SVAAGI. CDR3 length: 15 amino acids. J gave up 6 bases and V 3 bases, and 7 bases lay outside the gene matches. The DNA for the CDR3 is TGTGCCAGCAGTTACGCGGGAGAATCTCCCGGGGAGCTGTTTTTT. Its translation: CASSYAGESPGELFF.

This clonotype was counted ten times or more. The rearrangement uses TRBV3-1 and TRBJ2-7; maybe TRBD1 (8 bases). Per germline, CDR1 LGHDT and CDR2 YNNKEL (reference sequence). CDR3 length: 13 residues. Trimming stripped 6 bases from V and 5 bases from J, with 14 bases between. The chain's CDR3 is CASRWTGRDEQYF. CDR3 sequence (DNA): TGTGCCAGCAGGTGGACAGGGAGGGACGAGCAGTACTTC.

This clonotype was detected only a few times. The V call is TRBV7-9, the J call TRBJ2-3; D call uncertain. Deletions cut 5 bases from V and 0 bases from J, with 15 bases between. The V gene's germline CDR1 is SEHNR and CDR2 FQNEAQ (reference sequence). The CDR3 loop spans 16 amino acids. CDR3 sequence (DNA): TGTGCCAGCAGCCCCGGGTTAAGTGGGAGCACAGATACGCAGTATTTT. This translates into CASSPGLSGSTDTQYF.

This clonotype was detected many times. The V call is TRBV6-2 or TRBV6-3, the J call TRBJ2-5; 8 positions agree with TRBD2. This CDR3 region has 16 residues. The trim removed 0 bases at V and 2 bases at J, leaving 5 bases unmatched. Germline V CDR1 and CDR2: MNHEY, SVGEGT. CDR3 residues: CASSYSKASGQETQYF. The DNA of the CDR3 is TGTGCCAGCAGTTACTCGAAGGCTAGCGGGCAAGAGACCCAGTACTTC.